The 5 T cell receptor beta chains below were found in one sample sequenced in a study of blood T cell repertoires in COVID-19. Libraries were prepared by immunoSEQ multiplex PCR; TCRdb keeps only in-frame clonotypes and omits some of them. The sample has tens of thousands of clones; 85% to 90% are singletons. Specimen: peripheral blood. These receptors all stem from a man older than 75 with acute or convalescent COVID-19.

The gene calls are TRBV18 and TRBJ2-1, with TRBD1 matching over 12 bases. The CDR3 sequence is 14 residues long. V shed 6 bases and J 8 bases; nucleotides not matched to a gene: 5. Germline CDR1 is KGHSH and CDR2 is LQKENI. In nucleotides, the CDR3 is TGTGCCAGCTCGGGACAGGGGGCGTATGATGAGCAGTTCTTC. This translates into CASSGQGAYDEQFF.

The CDR3 DNA follows: TGTGCCAGCACCCGGTTTTGGACAGGGAAGTTCTTGGTAGCTGAAGCTTTCTTT. Translated: CASTRFWTGKFLVAEAFF. V gene TRBV7-2 combines with J gene TRBJ1-1; 8 bases agree with TRBD1. The CDR3 has 18 amino acids. V was pared by 7 bases and J by 6 bases, with 22 bases of the junction left unmatched. Germline values: CDR1 SGHTA, CDR2 FQGNSA.

The chain has TRBV5-4 and TRBJ2-3, with 9 bases identical to TRBD1. CDR3 size: 16 residues. With V trimmed by 2 bases and J by 4 bases, 8 bases remained unmatched. Germline lookup yields CDR1 SGHNT and CDR2 YYREEE (reference sequence). CDR3 nucleotides: TGTGCCAGCAGCTTATCTCAAGGACAGGGGTCAGATACGCAGTATTTT. Protein sequence: CASSLSQGQGSDTQYF.

The chain is built from TRBV15 and TRBJ1-2; 7 bases line up with TRBD1. Germline loops: CDR1 LNHNV, CDR2 YYDKDF (reference sequence). V lost 0 bases, J lost 7 bases, and 11 bases stayed unmatched. This CDR3 has 16 residues. In DNA form, the CDR3 reads TGTGCCACCAGCAGAGATCTGGGCAGGGGGGACGTTGGCTACACCTTC. This gives the protein CATSRDLGRGDVGYTF.

The V call is TRBV15, the J call TRBJ2-1; weak D call: TRBD2 (7 bases). CDR3 length: 14 residues. The V and J ends lost 5 bases and 10 bases respectively, with 18 bases between them. The germline V gene has CDR1 LNHNV and CDR2 YYDKDF (reference sequence). The CDR3 is CATSSEGGSREQFF. For the CDR3, the DNA is TGTGCCACCAGCTCGGAGGGGGGGTCAAGGGAGCAGTTCTTC.